Below are 13 T cell receptor beta chains sequenced from a single sample in a study of neurological immune-mediated disorders. Using its own MiXCR run on the 5' RACE reads, TCRdb lists one record per CDR3 protein. Of just under 60,000 distinct CDR3 sequences listed, approximately 4% were seen once; the top ten hold around 3.1%. The sample consisted of PBMCs. Receptor source: a woman aged 25 to 45 with multiple sclerosis.

This clonotype was seen repeatedly, ten times or more. The chain joins TRBV6-2 or TRBV6-3 to TRBJ2-7; TRBD2 agrees at 7 bases. This CDR3 has 15 residues. The J segment lost 4 bases and the V segment lost 5 bases, leaving 11 bases of the junction unmatched. Germline CDR1 MNHEY, CDR2 SVGEGT. CDR3 nucleotides: TGTGCCAGCAGTCTTGGACTAGGAGGCTCATACGAGCAGTACTTC. It is translated as CASSLGLGGSYEQYF.

The table lists this clonotype with many counts. One junction end does not reproduce the germline sequence, and a read error may be involved. The V and J genes are TRBV20-1 and TRBJ1-6; D is ambiguous. The CDR3 has 17 residues. Germline V gives CDR1 DFQATT, CDR2 SNEGSKA (reference sequence). The CDR3: CSARTYQVLRDDSPLNF. CDR3 in DNA: TGCAGTGCTAGAACCTACCAAGTGCTACGGGATGATTCACCCCTCAACTTT.

This clonotype has more than one count but fewer than ten. The chain recombines TRBV2 with TRBJ2-3; D is perhaps TRBD2 (6 bases). Germline V gene sequence: CDR1 SNHLY, CDR2 FYNNEI. The CDR3 consists of 14 residues. V was trimmed by 6 bases and J by 0 bases, leaving 10 bases between them. CDR3 nucleotide sequence: TGTGCCAGCAGCGACCGGGGGAGCACAGATACGCAGTATTTT. It codes for CASSDRGSTDTQYF.

The sample holds many counts of this clonotype. The rearrangement links TRBV9 to TRBJ2-2; the D gene is possibly TRBD1 (5 bases). Germline assignment: CDR1 SGDLS and CDR2 YYNGEE. V dropped 4 bases and J dropped 5 bases, with 15 bases sitting between them. This CDR3 spans 15 amino acids. The CDR3 loop reads CASSPQGSGTGELFF. CDR3 in DNA: TGTGCCAGCAGCCCCCAGGGTTCAGGAACCGGGGAGCTGTTTTTT.

This clonotype was seen repeatedly, ten times or more. The chain joins TRBV5-1 to TRBJ2-5; D is undetermined. In germline, CDR1 is SGHRS, CDR2 YFSETQ. The CDR3 contains 14 residues. Trimming pared 5 bases from V and 3 bases from J, leaving 14 bases between. CDR3 coding DNA: TGCGCCAGCAGATACGGAACTCCGGAAGAGACCCAGTACTTC. The encoded protein is CASRYGTPEETQYF.

This clonotype was recorded at least ten times. V is TRBV10-3 and J is TRBJ2-1; D gene ambiguous. Trimming cost V 10 bases and J 7 bases, with 11 bases left between them. This CDR3 is 11 amino acids long. Germline CDR1 and CDR2: ENHRY and SYGVKD. In DNA form, the CDR3 reads TGTGCCACCGCCAGAGAAAATGAGCAGTTCTTC. The encoded protein is CATARENEQFF.

This clonotype was recorded many times. An end of the junction differs from the germline gene, which may be a read error. The CDR3 here is CASSPQGFNSPLNF. The CDR3 coding sequence is TGTGCCAGCAGCCCCCAGGGGTTTAATTCACCCCTCAACTTT. The chain joins TRBV11-2 to TRBJ1-6; perhaps TRBD1 as D (6 bases). The CDR3 length is 14 residues. Looked up from germline, CDR1 is SGHAT and CDR2 is FQNNGV.

V gene TRBV20-1 combines with J gene TRBJ2-3; D remains unclear. The CDR3 has 14 residues. Trimming cost V 6 bases and J 12 bases, with 25 bases left between them. CDR1 DFQATT and CDR2 SNEGSKA come from the germline V gene (reference sequence). The DNA for the CDR3 is TGCAGTGCGAGACGGATCAATAAGCCCGATAGTCAGTATTTT. This translates into CSARRINKPDSQYF.

This clonotype was counted many times. This rearrangement joins TRBV4-3 to TRBJ2-2, with TRBD2 identical over 11 bases. The germline CDR1 and CDR2 sequences are LGHNA and YSLEER. V dropped 2 bases and J dropped 6; count of bases not matched to a gene: 5. There are 16 residues in the CDR3. The CDR3 is CASSQSLAGGPGELFF. CDR3 nucleotides: TGCGCCAGCAGCCAAAGTCTAGCGGGAGGCCCCGGGGAGCTGTTTTTT.

This clonotype was counted ten times or more. V and J are TRBV7-6 and TRBJ1-3; no reliable D call. This CDR3 comprises 14 residues. V gave up 5 bases and J gave up 4 bases, with 12 bases separating them. CDR1 and CDR2 (germline): SGHVS, FNYEAQ. In DNA, the CDR3 is TGTGCCAGCAGCCCAGCGGGCGGAGGAAACACCATATATTTT. It encodes CASSPAGGGNTIYF.

This clonotype was recorded many times. The rearrangement links TRBV7-3 to TRBJ2-6, with TRBD1 matching over 7 bases. This CDR3 contains 17 residues. V was pared by 6 bases and J by 0 bases, with 8 bases of the junction left unmatched. The germline V gene encodes CDR1 SGHTA and CDR2 FQGTGA. The CDR3 nucleotides are TGTGCCAGCAGTTTACAGGGACAGAGCTCTGGGGCCAACGTCCTGACTTTC. Amino acids: CASSLQGQSSGANVLTF.

Many counts were recorded for this clonotype. The rearrangement links TRBV7-2 to TRBJ2-7; 7 bases agree with TRBD2. Germline assignment: CDR1 SGHTA and CDR2 FQGNSA. The CDR3 extends over 15 amino acids. Trimming took 2 bases from V and 1 from J; bases not matched to a gene: 5. The DNA of the CDR3 is TGTGCCAGCAGCTTACTCGCGCGGGGGTCCTACGAGCAGTACTTC. Translating gives CASSLLARGSYEQYF.

This clonotype was observed a few times. This chain uses TRBV20-1 with TRBJ1-6, with D unresolved. The CDR3 loop spans 15 amino acids. Trimming took 0 bases from V and 7 from J, leaving 13 bases between them. Germline V gene data show CDR1 as DFQATT and CDR2 as SNEGSKA (reference sequence). CDR3 nucleotides: TGCAGTGCTAGAGATCAGGTGATGGGGAATTCACCCCTCCACTTT. It encodes CSARDQVMGNSPLHF.